This T cell receptor beta chain originates from a study of T cell repertoires in cytomegalovirus infection. Using its own MiXCR run on the reads, TCRdb lists one record per CDR3 protein. Of approximately 120,000 distinct CDR3 sequences in the sample, 25% to 30% are singletons; the top ten hold roughly 81%. This clonotype was seen only a few times. Its antigen is not known. The V and J ends lost 4 bases and 0 bases respectively, with 13 bases between them. The germline CDR1 and CDR2 sequences are MNHNY and SVGAGI (reference sequence). The CDR3 is 15 residues long. Sequenced material: CD8+ T cells from cultured PBMCs, taken from culture after CMV antigen stimulation. The TCR comes from a human donor in good health (CMV status not recorded). Some clones in this sample may be carry-over from other donors' samples. The chain joins TRBV6-6 to TRBJ2-7, with D possibly TRBD2 on 6 matching bases. The CDR3 region is CASSSGLPPSYEQYF. CDR3 bases: TGTGCCAGCAGTTCGGGACTCCCTCCCTCCTACGAGCAGTACTTC.